The 14 T cell receptor beta chains below all came from one sample that was sequenced in a study of CD8+CD57+ T cells in acquired aplastic anemia (dated 2018 in TCRdb). Sequencing instrument: Illumina HiSeq 2000. TCR beta VDJ combination and CDR3 sequence profiling used genomic DNA as the template. The public reads were quality trimmed at Q25 with fastp and then assembled into clones with MiXCR by TCRdb, keeping productive beta chains. All rows with the same CDR3 protein become a single entry with the most common DNA and genes. In all, the sample holds 190,000 or so distinct CDR3 sequences, and approximately 60% of those were seen once. 29% of the sample is taken by the ten largest. The sample consisted of sorted CD4+, CD8+, or CD8+CD57+ T cells (not recorded which) from PBMCs. These receptors originate from a human donor in good health.

The chain combines TRBV15 with TRBJ1-6; D call uncertain. The length of the CDR3 is 15 residues. Germline V gene lookup returns CDR1 LNHNV and CDR2 YYDKDF (reference sequence). The ends were cut back, 1 base at V and 6 bases at J, with 10 bases in the middle. The CDR3 reads CATSRAREGNSPLHF. In nucleotides, the CDR3 is TGTGCCACCAGCAGAGCGCGGGAGGGTAATTCACCCCTCCACTTT. The full variable domain, its missing parts supplied by reference TRBV15 and TRBJ1-6, is DAMVIQNPRYQVTQFGKPVTLSCSQTLNHNVMYWYQQKSSQAPKLLFHYYDKDFNNEADTPDNFQSRRPNTSFCFLDIRSPGLGDTAMYLCATSRAREGNSPLHFGNGTRLTVT.

This clonotype was seen at least ten times. A read error may account for a junction end that differs from germline. This chain joins TRBV2 and TRBJ1-2; possibly TRBD1 for D (5 bases). The CDR3 is made up of 16 amino acids. Germline V gives CDR1 SNHLY, CDR2 FYNNEI. CDR3 bases: TGTGCCAGCAGTGTAGACAGTTTGACTACTAACTATGGCTACACTTTC. Translation: CASSVDSLTTNYGYTF.

The chain employs TRBV7-8 and TRBJ2-1, with 10 bases identical to TRBD2. The germline V gene encodes CDR1 SGHVS and CDR2 FQNEAQ. CDR3 length equals 16 residues. V dropped 5 bases and J dropped 7; count of bases not matched to a gene: 11. The CDR3 DNA reads TGTGCCAGCAGCCCAGAGGCTAGCGGGAGCTATAATGAGCAGTTCTTC. Residues: CASSPEASGSYNEQFF.

The chain uses TRBV4-3 and TRBJ1-3, with 7 bases matching TRBD1. CDR1 is LGHNA, CDR2 YSLEER, per germline. This CDR3 has 16 amino acids. The trim removed 1 base at V and 0 bases at J, leaving 3 bases unmatched. CDR3 sequence (DNA): TGCGCCAGCAGCCAAGCCGCAGGGGGCTCTGGAAACACCATATATTTT. Protein sequence: CASSQAAGGSGNTIYF.

In this sample, this clonotype turned up a few times. The chain carries TRBV7-9 and TRBJ2-7, with D perhaps matching TRBD2 (5 bases). Germline CDR1 SEHNR, CDR2 FQNEAQ (reference sequence). V was cut by 4 bases and J by 3 bases, with 19 bases left in between. This CDR3 contains 16 residues. The CDR3 coding sequence is TGTGCCAGCAGCTCCGGACGCCTAAATCGGGACTACGAGCAGTACTTC. Its translation: CASSSGRLNRDYEQYF.

This chain joins TRBV15 and TRBJ2-7; TRBD2 agrees at 16 bases. This CDR3 is 18 amino acids long. The V and J ends lost 1 base and 3 bases, in that order; junction bases with no gene match: 6. Germline lookup yields CDR1 LNHNV and CDR2 YYDKDF (reference sequence). DNA for the CDR3: TGTGCCACCAGCAGAGCCCGGGGACTAGCGGGGGGGAACTACGAGCAGTACTTC. This sequence encodes CATSRARGLAGGNYEQYF.

The V and J genes are TRBV4-3 and TRBJ2-5; D might be TRBD1 (5 bases). This CDR3 is built from 15 residues. V gave up 2 bases and J gave up 5 bases, with 15 bases separating them. Germline V gene data show CDR1 as LGHNA and CDR2 as YSLEER. The CDR3, as DNA: TGCGCCAGCAGCCAATTCTTCAGGGCCGGGGAGACCCAGTACTTC. Translation: CASSQFFRAGETQYF.

The chain uses TRBV7-6 and TRBJ2-1; 7 positions agree with TRBD1. With V trimmed by 6 bases and J by 4 bases, 3 bases remained unmatched. Germline V lookup: CDR1 SGHVS, CDR2 FNYEAQ. This CDR3 region has 13 residues. The CDR3 is CASRQGWYNEQFF. DNA of the CDR3: TGTGCCAGCAGACAGGGGTGGTACAATGAGCAGTTCTTC.

The chain is built from TRBV9 and TRBJ2-5; TRBD1 or TRBD2 may be the D gene (6 bases each). This CDR3 contains 15 residues. Trimming pared 0 bases from V and 2 bases from J, leaving 11 bases between. Looked up from germline, CDR1 is SGDLS and CDR2 is YYNGEE. CDR3 residues: CASSVAGALQETQYF. The CDR3 coding sequence is TGTGCCAGCAGCGTAGCGGGGGCCCTACAAGAGACCCAGTACTTC.

On this clonotype itself: The final CDR3 position lacks the conserved phenylalanine or tryptophan, pointing to a likely read error. It is unclear where the CDR3 begins or ends on the DNA, so no DNA is shown, and the CDR3 is as TCRdb lists it. This chain links TRBV20-1 with TRBJ2-7; whether TRBD1, the table's D call, matches the DNA was not checked. Germline loops: CDR1 DFQATT, CDR2 SNEGSKA (reference sequence). The CDR3 totals 10 residues, both ends included. The CDR3 protein is CSARASGTGG.

Only one count was recorded for this clonotype. The chain links TRBV20-1 to TRBJ2-7; no firm D call. This CDR3 comprises 11 residues. Trimming took off 0 bases at V and 3 bases at J, with 3 bases between the two ends. CDR1 and CDR2 (germline): DFQATT, SNEGSKA (reference sequence). The CDR3 region has the DNA TGCAGTGCTAGAGACAACTACGAGCAGTACTTC. Protein product: CSARDNYEQYF.

The chain uses TRBV7-6 and TRBJ2-3; 7 bases align to TRBD2. This CDR3 spans 14 amino acids. Trimming cost V 1 base and J 11 bases; bases outside gene matches: 9. Germline lookup yields CDR1 SGHVS and CDR2 FNYEAQ. The CDR3 nucleotides read TGTGCCAGCAGCTTAGATGGGACTATCGATGAGCAGTATTTT. The encoded protein is CASSLDGTIDEQYF.

The genes are TRBV5-6 and TRBJ1-3; D not resolved. There are 15 residues in the CDR3. CDR1 is SGHDT, CDR2 YYEEEE, per germline. V lost 0 bases and J lost 0, with 7 bases in between. CDR3 protein: CASSLAAVSGNTIYF. The DNA for the CDR3 is TGTGCCAGCAGCTTGGCCGCAGTCTCTGGAAACACCATATATTTT.

This clonotype was observed a handful of times. The genes are TRBV28 and TRBJ2-7, with D possibly being TRBD1 (6 bases). CDR1 is MDHEN, CDR2 SYDVKM, per germline. The CDR3 is 19 residues long. Trimming took off 2 bases at V and 3 bases at J, with 26 bases between the two ends. CDR3 region: CASSLERQGLRPSLYEQYF. In DNA form, the CDR3 reads TGTGCCAGCAGTTTAGAACGCCAGGGGTTAAGGCCTTCCCTCTACGAGCAGTACTTC. Together with reference TRBV28 and TRBJ2-7, the CDR3 gives the full variable domain: DVKVTQSSRYLVKRTGEKVFLECVQDMDHENMFWYRQDPGLGLRLIYFSYDVKMKEKGDIPEGYSVSREKKERFSLILESASTNQTSMYLCASSLERQGLRPSLYEQYFGPGTRLTVT.